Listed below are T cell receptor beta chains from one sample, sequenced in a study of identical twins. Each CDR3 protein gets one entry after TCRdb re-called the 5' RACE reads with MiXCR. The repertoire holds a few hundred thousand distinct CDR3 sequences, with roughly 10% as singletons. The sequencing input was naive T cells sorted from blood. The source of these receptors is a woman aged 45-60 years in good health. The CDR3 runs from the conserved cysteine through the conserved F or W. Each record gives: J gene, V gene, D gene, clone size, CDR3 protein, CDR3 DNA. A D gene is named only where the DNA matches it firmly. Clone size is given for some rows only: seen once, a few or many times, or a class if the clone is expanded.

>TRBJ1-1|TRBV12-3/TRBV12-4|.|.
CASSLVGRTNTEAFF
TGTGCCAGCAGTTTAGTGGGGCGGACGAACACTGAAGCTTTCTTT
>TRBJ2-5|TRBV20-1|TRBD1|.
CSASQRTGEETQYF
TGCAGTGCCAGCCAACGGACAGGGGAAGAGACCCAGTACTTC
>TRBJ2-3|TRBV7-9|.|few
CASSLAGGDSDTQYF
TGTGCCAGCAGCTTAGCTGGAGGGGATTCAGATACGCAGTATTTT
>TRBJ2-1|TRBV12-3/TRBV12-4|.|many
CASSLGAGSNEQFF
TGTGCCAGCAGTTTGGGGGCGGGGAGCAATGAGCAGTTCTTC
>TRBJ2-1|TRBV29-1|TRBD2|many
CSLRLAGGREQFF
TGCAGCCTACGACTAGCGGGAGGGCGTGAGCAGTTCTTC
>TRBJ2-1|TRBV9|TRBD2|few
CASSLRTSGDSYNEQFF
TGTGCCAGCAGCTTAAGGACTAGCGGGGACTCCTACAATGAGCAGTTCTTC
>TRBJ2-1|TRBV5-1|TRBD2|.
CASSSPLAGEQFF
TGCGCCAGCAGCTCCCCACTAGCGGGTGAGCAGTTCTTC
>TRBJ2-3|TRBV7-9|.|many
CASSLFGSTDTQYF
TGTGCCAGCAGCTTATTCGGGAGCACAGATACGCAGTATTTT
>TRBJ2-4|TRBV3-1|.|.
CASSQDRDGGNIQYF
TGTGCCAGCAGCCAAGATAGGGACGGGGGAAACATTCAGTACTTC
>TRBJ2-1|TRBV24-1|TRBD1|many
CATSDLGQGGGDEQFF
TGTGCCACCAGTGACCTCGGACAGGGGGGTGGGGATGAGCAGTTCTTC
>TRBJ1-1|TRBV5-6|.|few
CASSLAGGARSTEAFF
TGTGCCAGCAGCTTGGCCGGAGGGGCTAGGAGTACTGAAGCTTTCTTT
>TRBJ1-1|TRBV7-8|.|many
CASSLGRAGRADTEAFF
TGTGCCAGCAGCTTAGGGAGGGCAGGGAGGGCGGACACTGAAGCTTTCTTT
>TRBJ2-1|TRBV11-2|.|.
CASSADRYNEQFF
TGTGCCAGCAGCGCAGACCGTTACAATGAGCAGTTCTTC
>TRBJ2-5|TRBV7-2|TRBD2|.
CASSSKGLAGGWETQYF
TGTGCCAGCAGCTCAAAGGGGCTAGCGGGAGGATGGGAGACCCAGTACTTC
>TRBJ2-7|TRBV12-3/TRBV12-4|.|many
CASSLMVSNYEQYF
TGTGCCAGCAGTTTGATGGTCAGCAACTACGAGCAGTACTTC
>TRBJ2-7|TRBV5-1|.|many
CASSGPGLYEQYF
TGCGCCAGCAGCGGACCAGGCCTCTACGAGCAGTACTTC
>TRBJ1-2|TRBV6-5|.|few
CASSPSLGNLAGYTF
TGTGCCAGCAGCCCGAGTCTGGGAAACCTGGCTGGCTACACCTTC
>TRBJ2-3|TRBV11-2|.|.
CASSPHSTDTQYF
TGTGCCAGCAGCCCCCACAGCACAGATACGCAGTATTTT
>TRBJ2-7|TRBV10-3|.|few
CAISRGISYEQYF
TGTGCCATCAGTCGGGGTATCTCCTACGAGCAGTACTTC
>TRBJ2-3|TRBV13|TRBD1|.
CASSFVVTGGADTQYF
TGTGCCAGCAGCTTTGTGGTGACAGGGGGCGCCGATACGCAGTATTTT
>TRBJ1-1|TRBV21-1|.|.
CASMGWKAGNTEAFF
TGTGCCAGCATGGGGTGGAAGGCAGGGAACACTGAAGCTTTCTTT
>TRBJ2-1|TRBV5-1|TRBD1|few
CASSLGVTGDNEQFF
TGCGCCAGCAGCTTGGGGGTAACAGGGGACAATGAGCAGTTCTTC
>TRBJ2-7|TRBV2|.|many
CASSDARVHEQYF
TGTGCCAGCAGTGACGCCAGGGTCCACGAGCAGTACTTC
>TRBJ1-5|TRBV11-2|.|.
CASSLDRTGRGNQPQHF
TGTGCCAGCAGCTTAGATCGAACAGGGAGAGGCAATCAGCCCCAGCATTTT
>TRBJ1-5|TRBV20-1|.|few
CSARDPINGQPQHF
TGCAGTGCTAGAGACCCGATTAACGGGCAGCCCCAGCATTTT
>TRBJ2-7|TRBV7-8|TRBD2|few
CASSSPRVGLATLREQYF
TGTGCCAGCAGCTCCCCCCGGGTCGGACTAGCGACCCTACGCGAGCAGTACTTC
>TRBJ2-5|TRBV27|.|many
CASSSHRDGAQYF
TGTGCCAGCAGTTCTCACAGGGATGGAGCCCAGTACTTC
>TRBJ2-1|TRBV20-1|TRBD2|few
CSASRPGLAGGSEQFF
TGCAGTGCTAGTCGCCCTGGGCTAGCGGGAGGGAGTGAGCAGTTCTTC
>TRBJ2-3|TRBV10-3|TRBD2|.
CAISDKTSGTSTDTQYF
TGTGCCATCAGTGACAAGACTAGCGGGACTAGCACAGATACGCAGTATTTT
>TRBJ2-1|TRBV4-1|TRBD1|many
CASSHEPGQGVYEQFF
TGCGCCAGCAGCCATGAACCGGGACAGGGTGTTTATGAGCAGTTCTTC
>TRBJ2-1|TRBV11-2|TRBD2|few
CASSLDGGGYNEQFF
TGTGCCAGCAGCTTAGATGGCGGGGGCTACAATGAGCAGTTCTTC
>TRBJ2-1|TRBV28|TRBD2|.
CASSLGGLAVNEQFF
TGTGCCAGCAGTTTGGGGGGACTAGCGGTCAATGAGCAGTTCTTC
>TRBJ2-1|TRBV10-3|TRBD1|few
CATTGQGYHEQFF
TGTGCCACCACGGGACAGGGGTACCATGAGCAGTTCTTC
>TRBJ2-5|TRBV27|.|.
CASSPLIYRDGETQYF
TGTGCCAGTTCCCCTCTCATCTACAGGGATGGCGAGACCCAGTACTTC
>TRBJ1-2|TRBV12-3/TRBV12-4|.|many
CASSLSQGYNGYTF
TGTGCCAGCAGTTTGTCTCAGGGGTACAATGGCTACACCTTC
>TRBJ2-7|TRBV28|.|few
CASSLPSSSYEQYF
TGTGCCAGCAGTTTACCCAGCAGCTCCTACGAGCAGTACTTC
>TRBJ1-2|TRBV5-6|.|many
CASSLEKGRYGYTF
TGTGCCAGCAGCTTGGAAAAGGGGCGGTACGGCTACACCTTC
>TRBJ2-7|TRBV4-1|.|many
CASSQEVGFEQYF
TGCGCCAGCAGCCAAGAAGTGGGTTTCGAGCAGTACTTC
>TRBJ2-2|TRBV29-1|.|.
CSVDGYTGELFF
TGCAGCGTTGATGGGTACACCGGGGAGCTGTTTTTT
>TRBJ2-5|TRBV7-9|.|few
CASSLFAETQYF
TGTGCCAGCAGCTTGTTCGCAGAGACCCAGTACTTC
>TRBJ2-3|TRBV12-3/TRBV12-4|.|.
CASTPRESDTQYF
TGTGCCAGCACTCCCCGGGAGTCAGATACGCAGTATTTT
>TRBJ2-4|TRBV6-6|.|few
CASSRFRDTAKNIQYF
TGTGCCAGCAGTCGTTTCCGGGACACAGCCAAAAACATTCAGTACTTC
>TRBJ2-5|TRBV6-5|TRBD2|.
CASSYSGLAGESRQETQYF
TGTGCCAGCAGTTACTCGGGACTAGCGGGAGAGAGTAGGCAAGAGACCCAGTACTTC
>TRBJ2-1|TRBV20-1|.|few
CSAFSGDSYNEQFF
TGCAGTGCTTTCAGCGGAGACTCCTACAATGAGCAGTTCTTC
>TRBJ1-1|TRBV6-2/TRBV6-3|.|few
CASAQGIEAFF
TGTGCCAGCGCGCAGGGCATAGAAGCTTTCTTT
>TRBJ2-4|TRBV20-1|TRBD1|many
CSAEGQDLAKNIQYF
TGCAGTGCTGAAGGACAGGACCTAGCCAAAAACATTCAGTACTTC
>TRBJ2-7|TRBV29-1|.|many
CSVLRGSYEQYF
TGCAGCGTCCTGCGGGGATCCTACGAGCAGTACTTC
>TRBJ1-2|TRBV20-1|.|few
CSAPPPRGGYTF
TGCAGTGCCCCACCCCCAAGGGGTGGCTACACCTTC
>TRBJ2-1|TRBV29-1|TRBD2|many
CSVESGMSYNEQFF
TGCAGCGTTGAGAGCGGGATGTCCTACAATGAGCAGTTCTTC